The sequence of this TCR beta chain was determined in a study of blood T cell repertoires in COVID-19. The wider study: Nucleic acid was either cDNA or gDNA, and it came from T cells, B-cell-depleted T cells, or PBMCs.

This clone was recorded only once. V shed 7 bases and J 6 bases; nucleotides not matched to a gene: 6. Germline V gene lookup returns CDR1 LGHDT and CDR2 YNNKEL (reference sequence). There are 14 residues in the CDR3. Authors' processing steps: Amplification of reference gene primers provided the estimated nucleated cell counts. Profiling relied on immunoSEQ multiplex PCR, and the TCRdb table lists in-frame clones only, not all of them. V, J and clone size were drawn from that table, and D and trimming were deduced from the DNA. The table has about 210,000 clones, 82% seen once. The sample was peripheral blood. The receptor's source is a woman in her sixties or seventies with COVID-19, enrolled during active disease. The genes are TRBV3-1 (or the pseudogene TRBV3-2) and TRBJ2-2; 9 bases align to TRBD1. The CDR3 protein is CASTSRQGAGELFF. CDR3 in DNA: TGTGCCAGCACTTCGAGACAGGGGGCCGGGGAGCTGTTTTTT.